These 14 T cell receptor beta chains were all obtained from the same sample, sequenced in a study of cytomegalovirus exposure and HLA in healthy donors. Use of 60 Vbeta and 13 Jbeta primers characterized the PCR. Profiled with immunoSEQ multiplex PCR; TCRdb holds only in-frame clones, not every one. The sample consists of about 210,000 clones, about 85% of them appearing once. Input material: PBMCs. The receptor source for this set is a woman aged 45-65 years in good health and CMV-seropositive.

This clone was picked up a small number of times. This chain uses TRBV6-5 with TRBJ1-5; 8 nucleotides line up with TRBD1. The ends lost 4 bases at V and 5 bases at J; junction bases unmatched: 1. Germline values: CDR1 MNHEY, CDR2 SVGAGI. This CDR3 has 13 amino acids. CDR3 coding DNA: TGTGCCAGCAGTTTGACAGGGGATCAGCCCCAGCATTTT. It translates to CASSLTGDQPQHF.

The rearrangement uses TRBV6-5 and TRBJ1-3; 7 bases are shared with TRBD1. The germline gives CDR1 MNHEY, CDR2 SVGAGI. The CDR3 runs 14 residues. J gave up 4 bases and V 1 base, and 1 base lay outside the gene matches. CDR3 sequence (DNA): TGTGCCAGCAGTTACTACAGGGGAGGAAACACCATATATTTT. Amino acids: CASSYYRGGNTIYF.

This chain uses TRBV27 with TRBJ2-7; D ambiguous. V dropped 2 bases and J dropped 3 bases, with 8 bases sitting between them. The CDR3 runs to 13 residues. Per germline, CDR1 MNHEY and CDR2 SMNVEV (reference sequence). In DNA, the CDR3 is TGTGCCAGCAGTTTAAGCGTGAACTACGAGCAGTACTTC. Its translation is CASSLSVNYEQYF.

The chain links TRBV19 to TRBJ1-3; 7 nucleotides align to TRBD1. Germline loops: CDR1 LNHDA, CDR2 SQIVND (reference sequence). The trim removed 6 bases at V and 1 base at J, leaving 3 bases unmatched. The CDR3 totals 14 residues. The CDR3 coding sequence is TGTGCCAGTAGGGACAGGTTTTCTGGAAACACCATATATTTT. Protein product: CASRDRFSGNTIYF.

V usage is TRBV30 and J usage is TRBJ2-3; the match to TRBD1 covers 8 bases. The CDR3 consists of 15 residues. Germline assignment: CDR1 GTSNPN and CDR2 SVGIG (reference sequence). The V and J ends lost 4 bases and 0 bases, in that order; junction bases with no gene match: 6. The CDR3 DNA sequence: TGTGCCTGGAATCTGGACAGGGCTAGCACAGATACGCAGTATTTT. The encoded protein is CAWNLDRASTDTQYF.

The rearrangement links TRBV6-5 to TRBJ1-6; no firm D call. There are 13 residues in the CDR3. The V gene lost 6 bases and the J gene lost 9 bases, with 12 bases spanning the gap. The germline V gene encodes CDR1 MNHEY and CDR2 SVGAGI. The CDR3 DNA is TGTGCCAGCAGGCGGGGTAAGGGTTCACCCCTCCACTTT. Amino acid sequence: CASRRGKGSPLHF.

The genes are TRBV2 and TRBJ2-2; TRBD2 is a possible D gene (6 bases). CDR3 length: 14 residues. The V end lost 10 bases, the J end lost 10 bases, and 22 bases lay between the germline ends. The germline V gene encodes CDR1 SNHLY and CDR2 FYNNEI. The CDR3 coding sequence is TGTGCCACAGAGGAGGGGCGACGTCCCGAGGAGCTGTTTTTT. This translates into CATEEGRRPEELFF.

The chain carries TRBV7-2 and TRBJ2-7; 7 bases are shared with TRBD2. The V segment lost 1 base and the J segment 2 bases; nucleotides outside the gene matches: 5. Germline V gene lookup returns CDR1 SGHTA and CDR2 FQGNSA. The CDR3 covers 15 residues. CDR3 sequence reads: CASSLVGLAAYEQYF. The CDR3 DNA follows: TGTGCCAGCAGCTTAGTAGGTCTAGCGGCCTACGAGCAGTACTTC.

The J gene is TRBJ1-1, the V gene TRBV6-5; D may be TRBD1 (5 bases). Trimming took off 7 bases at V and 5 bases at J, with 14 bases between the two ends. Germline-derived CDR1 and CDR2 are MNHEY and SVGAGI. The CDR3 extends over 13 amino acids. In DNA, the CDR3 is TGTGCCAGCACCCTCACGGGGGGGACTGAAGCTTTCTTT. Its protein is CASTLTGGTEAFF.

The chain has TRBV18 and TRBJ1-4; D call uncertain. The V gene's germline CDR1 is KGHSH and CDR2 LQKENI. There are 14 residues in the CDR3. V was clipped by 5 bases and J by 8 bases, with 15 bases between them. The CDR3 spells CASSSLTDSEKLFF. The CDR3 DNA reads TGTGCCAGCTCATCTTTGACTGATTCCGAAAAACTGTTTTTT.

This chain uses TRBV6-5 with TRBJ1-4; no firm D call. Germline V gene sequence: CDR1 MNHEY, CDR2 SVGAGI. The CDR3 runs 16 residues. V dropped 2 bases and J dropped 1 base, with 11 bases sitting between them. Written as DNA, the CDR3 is TGTGCCAGCAGTTACGGGAAGGGAGAAACTAATGAAAAACTGTTTTTT. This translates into CASSYGKGETNEKLFF.

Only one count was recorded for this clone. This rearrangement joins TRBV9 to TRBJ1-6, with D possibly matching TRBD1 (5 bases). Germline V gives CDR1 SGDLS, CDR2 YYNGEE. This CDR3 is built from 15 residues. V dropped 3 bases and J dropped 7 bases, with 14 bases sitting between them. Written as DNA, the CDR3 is TGTGCCAGCAGCGCTCATGGGGAGGGGAATTCACCCCTCCACTTT. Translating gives CASSAHGEGNSPLHF.

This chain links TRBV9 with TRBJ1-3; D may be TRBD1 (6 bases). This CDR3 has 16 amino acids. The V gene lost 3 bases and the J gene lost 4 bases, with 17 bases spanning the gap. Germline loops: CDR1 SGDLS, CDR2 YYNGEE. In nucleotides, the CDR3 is TGTGCCAGCAGCGGACAGGTTAACGGGGTAGGAAACACCATATATTTT. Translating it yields CASSGQVNGVGNTIYF.

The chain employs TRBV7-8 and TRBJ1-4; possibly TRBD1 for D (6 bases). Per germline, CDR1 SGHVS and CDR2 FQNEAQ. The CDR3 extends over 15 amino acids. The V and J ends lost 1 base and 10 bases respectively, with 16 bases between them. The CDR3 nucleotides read TGTGCCAGCAGCTTAGATACAGGGAATCTTGCAAAACTGTTTTTT. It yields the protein CASSLDTGNLAKLFF.